Following are 9 T cell receptor beta chains from one sample sequenced in a study of cytomegalovirus exposure and HLA in healthy donors. The table came from immunoSEQ multiplex PCR; TCRdb's copy has only in-frame clones and leaves some out. The data show about 120,000 clones, 90% to 97% seen once. The sequencing input was PBMCs. These receptors all come from a man aged 18 to 29 in good health and CMV-seronegative.

This chain links TRBV6-5 with TRBJ1-2; D possibly corresponds to TRBD1 (5 bases). The CDR3 has 13 residues. Between the trimmed V and J ends, which lost 6 bases and 8 bases, there was a span of 16 bases. Germline CDR1 reads MNHEY; CDR2 reads SVGAGI. CDR3 coding DNA: TGTGCCAGCAGCCCCGGGGGGGTGTGGGGCTACACCTTC. It is translated as CASSPGGVWGYTF.

This chain uses TRBV11-3 with TRBJ2-2; D is ambiguous. CDR3 length equals 17 residues. Germline V gene lookup returns CDR1 SGHNT and CDR2 YENEEA. V was shortened by 5 bases and J by 6 bases, with 22 bases between the two germline ends. The CDR3 coding sequence is TGTGCCAGCAGCCCCTTGTCCTCATTCGGAGTCGCCGGGGAGCTGTTTTTT. Translated, it gives CASSPLSSFGVAGELFF.

The V call is TRBV29-1, the J call TRBJ1-1; D remains ambiguous. The CDR3 spans 14 residues. Germline CDR1 SQVTM, CDR2 ANQGSEA. V was shortened by 5 bases and J by 0 bases, with 13 bases between the two germline ends. This chain's CDR3 is CSVRRGSVNTEAFF. In nucleotides, the CDR3 is TGCAGCGTTAGGCGAGGCAGCGTGAACACTGAAGCTTTCTTT.

The chain joins TRBV5-5 to TRBJ1-5; D remains unclear. Trimming pared 4 bases from V and 3 bases from J, leaving 8 bases between. Germline-derived CDR1 and CDR2 are SGHKS and YYEKEE (reference sequence). The CDR3 runs to 13 residues. Here the CDR3 DNA reads TGTGCCAGCAGCCCCAGTCCCAATCAGCCCCAGCATTTT. This codes for CASSPSPNQPQHF.

The chain is built from TRBV19 and TRBJ1-1, with D possibly TRBD1 on 6 matching bases. The CDR3 length is 15 residues. The germline gives CDR1 LNHDA, CDR2 SQIVND (reference sequence). V dropped 7 bases and J dropped 2 bases, with 17 bases sitting between them. The DNA of the CDR3 is TGTGCCAGTACTAATCTTTGGACAGAAAACACTGAAGCTTTCTTT. Its protein is CASTNLWTENTEAFF.

The CDR3 DNA reads TGTGCCAGTAGTTGGGACAGGGGGCACGTAAACATTCAGTACTTC. Translated: CASSWDRGHVNIQYF. The chain recombines TRBV19 with TRBJ2-4; 12 positions match TRBD1. The CDR3 contains 15 residues. CDR1 LNHDA and CDR2 SQIVND come from the germline V gene (reference sequence). Germline trimming cut 5 bases from V and 6 bases from J; bases unmatched to any gene: 5.

This clone was counted between two and nine times. The chain employs TRBV6-1 and TRBJ2-7, with D perhaps TRBD2 (6 bases). Trimming left V 0 bases short and J 0 bases short, with 12 bases between. The germline V gene encodes CDR1 MNHNS and CDR2 SASEGT. The CDR3 sequence is 16 residues long. The CDR3 spells CASSEALARSSYEQYF. For the CDR3, the DNA is TGTGCCAGCAGTGAAGCCCTAGCGCGCAGCTCCTACGAGCAGTACTTC.

The chain carries TRBV4-2 and TRBJ1-1, with D possibly being TRBD1 (5 bases). The germline gives CDR1 LGHNA, CDR2 YNFKEQ. There are 15 residues in the CDR3. The V end lost 0 bases, the J end lost 0 bases, and 8 bases lay between the germline ends. CDR3 DNA sequence: TGTGCCAGCAGCCAAGACGCAGGGATGAACACTGAAGCTTTCTTT. This codes for CASSQDAGMNTEAFF.

This rearrangement joins TRBV7-2 to TRBJ2-7, with TRBD2 identical over 16 bases. CDR3 size: 16 residues. Germline loops: CDR1 SGHTA, CDR2 FQGNSA. V gave up 5 bases and J gave up 3 bases; unmatched junction bases: 4. In nucleotides, the CDR3 is TGTGCCAGCAGCCAAGGGACTAGCGGGAGGGGCTACGAGCAGTACTTC. Translating it yields CASSQGTSGRGYEQYF.